This entry describes one T cell receptor beta chain. Its recognized antigen is unknown. Per-nucleotide qualities are absent, and no much larger clonotype sits a single base away. These data belong to a study of blood T cells in healthy people across ages (dated by TCRdb to between 2014 and 2017). About the investigation overall: Template switching captured roughly one uniquely barcoded TCR beta cDNA molecule per two T cells in model experiments. To avoid experimental bias, donors of different ages were randomly spread across the sequencing lanes. The study analyzed two additional independent replicas of 1 million unique cDNA reads from the same blood draw for two donors, one aged 18 to 30 and one aged 80 or older. Age-related changes in TCR beta repertoire diversity were measured in the study by deep sequencing normalized with unique cDNA molecular identifiers. Four age groups were formed from the donors: young (average approximately 15 years), middle-aged (approximately 42), aged (roughly 58) and long-lived (around 82). Points the paper makes about the study in general: Because the CMV infection status of the donors was unknown, age-related changes in expanded clonotypes may potentially have been confounded. A strong correlation was found between observed TCR beta diversity and the percentage of naive T cells measured by flow cytometry. Total diversity estimates from one million sequenced T cells were considered lower bounds and underestimates. As age increased, observed TCR beta diversity per million T cells dropped in a roughly linear way, and a significant reduction was already evident by age around 41. The long-lived group showed more naive CD4+ T cells, fewer expanded clones and increased TCR diversity than the aged group, suggesting age selection. Since profiling was done on bulk unsorted PBMCs, naive and antigen-experienced compartments could not be conclusively compared.

The 39 donors, aged about 6 to 95 years, were systemically healthy Caucasian individuals from Russia. Each donor gave around 9 milliliters of peripheral blood, collected into EDTA-treated Vacutainer tubes. Ficoll-Paque density-gradient centrifugation was used to isolate PBMCs, with at least 6.5 million per sample. Total RNA, at least 6 micrograms per sample, was extracted from PBMCs with Trizol reagent. Naive CD45RAhigh/CD27high T cell percentages were measured by flow cytometry on a PBMC aliquot from every donor. V and J lose 0 bases and 6 bases, and a span of 13 bases separates them. The CDR3 sequence holds 16 residues, the cysteine and phenylalanine included. Just CDR3 DNA is preserved here, 48 bases in frame from base 1. CDR1 is given as SGHRS and CDR2 as YFSETQ, both from the germline V gene. Library prep was done by 5' RACE. Sequenced using an Illumina HiSeq 2500. A second about 7 to 11 cycle PCR used a sample-barcoded 5' primer and a J-beta primer mix. A template-switch 5' adaptor carrying 12 random nucleotides introduced a unique molecular identifier onto each TCR beta cDNA molecule. At least 2.5 million CDR3-containing paired-end reads were obtained from each sample. First-strand cDNA was synthesized from all RNA with the Mint cDNA synthesis kit, primed by a TRBC-specific oligonucleotide. All cDNA was treated with uracil-DNA glycosylase and then went through a first 18-cycle PCR with the universal primers M1SS and BC2_uni_R. In the paper's pipeline: For normalization, 1 million high-quality reads were randomly selected from each sample, with every read carrying a distinct molecular identifier. Instead of being binned into consensus sequences, reads that shared molecular identifiers were thrown out. CDR3 identification, clonotype clustering and error correction used MiTCR with a Q25 quality threshold and the strictest error-elimination algorithm. Lower-bound total TCR beta diversity was estimated with a nonparametric unseen species model using Euler transformation. TCRdb's own reprocessing of the public reads used fastp at Q25 and MiXCR and kept productive beta chains. CDR3 protein duplicates are merged, each entry listing the most common genes and DNA. Here the V and J calls rest on TCRdb's processing, not on the authors' analysis. A total of 850,000 to 1,300,000 distinct CDR3 sequences appear in this sample, less than 50% of them only once. 18% of the sample rests with the top ten.

The sequencing input was blood. The receptor was derived from a woman aged 60-75 years in good health. The V and J segments used are TRBV5-1 and TRBJ1-6; the D segment cannot be called with confidence. The CDR3 protein: CASSLAPQKFNSPLHF. Read as DNA, the sequence is TGCGCCAGCAGCTTGGCTCCTCAGAAATTTAATTCACCCCTCCACTTT.